This section outlines one TCR beta chain sequence together with its context. Its antigen is unidentified. The sample originates from a study of STAT5B mutations in CD4+ large granular lymphocyte leukemia. Findings of the study overall: Higher CD4+ than CD8+ T-LGLL clonality might reflect small sample size. Without putative leukemic clones, patient CD4-sorted repertoires remained more clonal than healthy CD4+ repertoires. Top patient clones used TRBV06 genes more often: 8/27 versus 2/35 in controls.

Trimming took off 5 bases at V and 4 bases at J, with 8 bases between the two ends. The CDR3 has 12 amino acids. Germline V CDR1 and CDR2: MNHEY, SMNVEV (reference sequence). The assay was run at survey level. Sequencing used immunoSEQ multiplex PCR; TCRdb keeps in-frame clones, though not all of them. The sample yields roughly 30,000 clones, roughly 91% seen once. The sequence was collected from a human donor in good health. The sample taken for sequencing was CD4+ T cells from blood buffy coats. The genes are TRBV27 and TRBJ1-2; D remains ambiguous. The CDR3 loop is CASSKRSYGYTF. The CDR3, as DNA: TGTGCCAGCAGTAAGAGGAGCTATGGCTACACCTTC.